This note documents a single TCR beta chain sequence. This sample also contains other DNA sequences that code for the same CDR3. This entry belongs to a study of PD-L1 blockade in urothelial cancer. Study-wide context: Patients took up atezolizumab at some point between 2014 and 2015 at 1,200 mg intravenously every 3 weeks.

This CDR3 is 15 amino acids long. Germline V CDR1 and CDR2: MGHRA, YSYEKL. With 5 bases clipped from V and 2 bases from J, the junction kept 6 bases outside the gene matches. The repertoire was sequenced with immunoSEQ multiplex PCR; TCRdb's copy has only in-frame clones and lacks some. The table lists 100,000 or so clones, roughly 88% of them singletons. The chain carries TRBV4-1 and TRBJ2-3, with TRBD1 matching 8 bases. The clonotype comes from a man aged 50 to 60 with urothelial cancer. The source was PBMCs, collected around atezolizumab (anti-PD-L1) treatment. The CDR3 nucleotides are TGCGCCAGCAGCTCAGGGGGCTTCGTCACAGATACGCAGTATTTT. Residues: CASSSGGFVTDTQYF.